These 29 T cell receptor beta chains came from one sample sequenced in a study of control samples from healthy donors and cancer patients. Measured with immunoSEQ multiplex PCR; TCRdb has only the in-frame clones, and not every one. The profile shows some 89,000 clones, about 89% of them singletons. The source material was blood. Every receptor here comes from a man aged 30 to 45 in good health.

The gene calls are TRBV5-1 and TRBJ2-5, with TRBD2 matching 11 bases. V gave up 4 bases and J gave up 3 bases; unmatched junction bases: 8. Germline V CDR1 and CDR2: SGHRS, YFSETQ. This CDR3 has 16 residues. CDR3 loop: CASSPLAGGLKETQYF. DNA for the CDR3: TGCGCCAGCAGCCCTCTAGCGGGGGGACTCAAAGAGACCCAGTACTTC.

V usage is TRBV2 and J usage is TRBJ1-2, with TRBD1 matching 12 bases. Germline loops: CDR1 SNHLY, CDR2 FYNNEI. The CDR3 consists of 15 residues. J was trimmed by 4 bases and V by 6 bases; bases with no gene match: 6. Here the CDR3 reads CASSSGTGGSYGYTF. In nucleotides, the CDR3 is TGTGCCAGCAGCTCCGGGACAGGGGGCTCCTATGGCTACACCTTC.

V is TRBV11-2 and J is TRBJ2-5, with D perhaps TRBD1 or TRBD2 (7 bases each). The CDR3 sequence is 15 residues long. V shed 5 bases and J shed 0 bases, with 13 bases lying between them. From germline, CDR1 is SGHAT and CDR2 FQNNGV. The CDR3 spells CASSRGRGYQETQYF. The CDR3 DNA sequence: TGTGCCAGCAGCAGGGGGCGGGGGTACCAAGAGACCCAGTACTTC.

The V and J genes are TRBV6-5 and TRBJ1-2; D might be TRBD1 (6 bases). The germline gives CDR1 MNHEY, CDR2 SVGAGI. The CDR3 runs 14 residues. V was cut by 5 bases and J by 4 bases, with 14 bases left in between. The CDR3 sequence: CASSHRGGGYGYTF. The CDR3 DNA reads TGTGCCAGCAGTCACCGGGGGGGCGGCTATGGCTACACCTTC.

CDR3 residues: CASSDVRDEKLFF. In DNA form, the CDR3 reads TGCGCCAGCAGTGACGTCAGGGACGAAAAACTGTTTTTT. The chain carries TRBV4-1 and TRBJ1-4; D possibly corresponds to TRBD1 (5 bases). V was clipped by 6 bases and J by 8 bases, with 13 bases between them. Germline CDR1 reads MGHRA; CDR2 reads YSYEKL. The CDR3 length is 13 residues.

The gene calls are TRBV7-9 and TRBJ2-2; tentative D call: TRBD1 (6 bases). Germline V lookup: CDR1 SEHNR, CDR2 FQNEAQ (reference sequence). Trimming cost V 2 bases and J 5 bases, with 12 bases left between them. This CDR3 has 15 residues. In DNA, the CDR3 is TGTGCCAGCAGCTTAAGGGACACGAGGACCGGGGAGCTGTTTTTT. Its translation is CASSLRDTRTGELFF.

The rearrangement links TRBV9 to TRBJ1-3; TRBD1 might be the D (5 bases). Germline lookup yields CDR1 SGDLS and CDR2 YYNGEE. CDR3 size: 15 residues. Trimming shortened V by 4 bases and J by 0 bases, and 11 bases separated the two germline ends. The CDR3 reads CASSPRDASGNTIYF. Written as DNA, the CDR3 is TGTGCCAGCAGCCCCCGGGACGCCTCTGGAAACACCATATATTTT.

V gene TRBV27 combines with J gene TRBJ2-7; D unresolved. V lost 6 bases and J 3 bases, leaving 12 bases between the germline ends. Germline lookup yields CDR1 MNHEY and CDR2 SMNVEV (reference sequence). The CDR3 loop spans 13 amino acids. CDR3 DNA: TGTGCCAGCAGCCCCCGACACGTCTACGAGCAGTACGTC. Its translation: CASSPRHVYEQYV.

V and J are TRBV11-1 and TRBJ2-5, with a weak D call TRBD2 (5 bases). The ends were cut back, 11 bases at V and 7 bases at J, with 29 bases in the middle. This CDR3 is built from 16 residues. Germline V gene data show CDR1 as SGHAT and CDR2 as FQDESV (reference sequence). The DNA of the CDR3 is TGTGCCTCTGCCCGGGGTGGAGGAGCTTACAGAGGGACCCAGTACTTC. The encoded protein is CASARGGGAYRGTQYF.

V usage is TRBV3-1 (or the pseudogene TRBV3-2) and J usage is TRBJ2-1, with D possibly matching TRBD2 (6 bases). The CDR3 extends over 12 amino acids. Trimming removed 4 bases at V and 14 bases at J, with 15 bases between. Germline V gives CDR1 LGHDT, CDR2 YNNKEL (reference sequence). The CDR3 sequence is CASSRMGGEEFF. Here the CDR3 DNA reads TGTGCCAGCAGCCGAATGGGGGGAGAAGAGTTCTTC.

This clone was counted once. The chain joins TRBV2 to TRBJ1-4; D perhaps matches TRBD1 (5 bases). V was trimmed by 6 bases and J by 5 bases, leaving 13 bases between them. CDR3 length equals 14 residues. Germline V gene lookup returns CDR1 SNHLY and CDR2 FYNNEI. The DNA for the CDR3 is TGTGCCAGCAGAGGGGCCTTCTTGAATGAAAAACTGTTTTTT. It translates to CASRGAFLNEKLFF.

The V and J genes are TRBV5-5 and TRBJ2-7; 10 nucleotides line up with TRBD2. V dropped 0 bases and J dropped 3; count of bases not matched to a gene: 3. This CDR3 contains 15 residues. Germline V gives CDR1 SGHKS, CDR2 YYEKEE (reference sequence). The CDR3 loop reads CASSLVSSGGYEQYF. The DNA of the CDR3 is TGTGCCAGCAGCTTGGTGTCTAGCGGGGGCTACGAGCAGTACTTC.

The CDR3 is CASSSTRTALEAFF. Written as DNA, the CDR3 is TGTGCCAGCAGCTCCACCCGAACGGCGCTTGAAGCTTTCTTT. This chain uses TRBV11-2 with TRBJ1-1; D gene ambiguous. Germline assignment: CDR1 SGHAT and CDR2 FQNNGV. This CDR3 contains 14 residues. V was cut by 4 bases and J by 7 bases, with 16 bases left in between.

The chain's CDR3 is CASSEREGFAYNEQFF. The CDR3, as DNA: TGTGCCAGCAGTGAGAGGGAGGGGTTCGCCTACAATGAGCAGTTCTTC. The chain couples TRBV2 to TRBJ2-1; 7 bases agree with TRBD2. V lost 3 bases, J lost 2 bases, and 7 bases stayed unmatched. The CDR3 loop spans 16 amino acids. Germline CDR1 SNHLY, CDR2 FYNNEI.

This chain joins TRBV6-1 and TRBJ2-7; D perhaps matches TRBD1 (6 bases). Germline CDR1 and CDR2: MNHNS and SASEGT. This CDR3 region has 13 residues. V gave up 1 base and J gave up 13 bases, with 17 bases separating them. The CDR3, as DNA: TGTGCCAGCAGTGAAGGTCGCGGAGTCAGGGGCTACGTC. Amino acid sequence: CASSEGRGVRGYV.

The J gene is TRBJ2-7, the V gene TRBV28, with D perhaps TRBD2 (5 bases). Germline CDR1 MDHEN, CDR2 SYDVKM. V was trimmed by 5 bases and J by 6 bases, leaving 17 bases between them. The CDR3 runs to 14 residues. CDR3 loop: CASSSGAFPGEQYF. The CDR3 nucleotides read TGTGCCAGCAGTAGCGGCGCCTTCCCTGGCGAGCAGTACTTC.

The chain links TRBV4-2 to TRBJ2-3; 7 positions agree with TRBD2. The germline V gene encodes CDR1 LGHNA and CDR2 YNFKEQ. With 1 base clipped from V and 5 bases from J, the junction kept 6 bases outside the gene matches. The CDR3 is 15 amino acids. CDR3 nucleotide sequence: TGTGCCAGCAGCCAAGGGTCCTGGGGGGGAGATACGCAGTATTTT. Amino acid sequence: CASSQGSWGGDTQYF.

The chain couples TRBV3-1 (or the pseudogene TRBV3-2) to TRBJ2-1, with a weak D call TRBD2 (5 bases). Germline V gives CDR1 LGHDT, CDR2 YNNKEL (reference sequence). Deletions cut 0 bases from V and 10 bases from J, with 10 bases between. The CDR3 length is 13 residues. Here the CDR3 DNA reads TGTGCCAGCAGCCAAGATAGGACGGGGGAGCAGTTCTTC. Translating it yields CASSQDRTGEQFF.

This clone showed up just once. The CDR3 region has the DNA TGTGCCAGCAGCTCCGTGGACAGGGGTAGCACAGATACGCAGTATTTT. As protein: CASSSVDRGSTDTQYF. V usage is TRBV13 and J usage is TRBJ2-3; the match to TRBD1 covers 9 bases. V gave up 4 bases and J gave up 0 bases; unmatched junction bases: 5. Germline V gives CDR1 PRHDT, CDR2 FYEKMQ (reference sequence). The CDR3 spans 16 residues. Supplemented by reference TRBV13 and TRBJ2-3, the full variable domain reads AAGVIQSPRHLIKEKRETATLKCYPIPRHDTVYWYQQGPGQDPQFLISFYEKMQSDKGSIPDRFSAQQFSDYHSELNMSSLELGDSALYFCASSSVDRGSTDTQYFGPGTRLTVL.

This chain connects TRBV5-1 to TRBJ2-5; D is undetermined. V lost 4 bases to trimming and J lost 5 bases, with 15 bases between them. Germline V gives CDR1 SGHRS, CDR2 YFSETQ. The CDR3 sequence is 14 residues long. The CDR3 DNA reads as TGCGCCAGCAGCCTCGGACCAGCTGGGGAGACCCAGTACTTC. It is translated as CASSLGPAGETQYF.

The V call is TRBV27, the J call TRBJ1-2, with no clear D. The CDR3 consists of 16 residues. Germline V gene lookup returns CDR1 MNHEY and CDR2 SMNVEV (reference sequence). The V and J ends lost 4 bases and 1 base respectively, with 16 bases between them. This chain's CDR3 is CASSSLGSGVNYGYTF. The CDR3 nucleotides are TGTGCCAGCAGTTCGTTGGGGAGCGGGGTTAACTATGGCTACACCTTC.

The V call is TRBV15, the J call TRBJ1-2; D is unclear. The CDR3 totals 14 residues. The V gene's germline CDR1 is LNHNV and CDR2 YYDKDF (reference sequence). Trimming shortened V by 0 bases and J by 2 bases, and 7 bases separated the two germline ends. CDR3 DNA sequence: TGTGCCACCAGCAGAGATATAGAGAACTATGGCTACACCTTC. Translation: CATSRDIENYGYTF.

CDR3 loop: CASSAQGPPIDTDTQYF. In DNA form, the CDR3 reads TGCGCCAGCAGTGCACAAGGGCCCCCGATTGACACAGATACGCAGTATTTT. The chain uses TRBV10-1 and TRBJ2-3; D call uncertain. CDR1 is WNHNN, CDR2 SYGVQD, per germline (reference sequence). V lost 4 bases and J 2 bases, leaving 19 bases between the germline ends. The CDR3 contains 17 residues.

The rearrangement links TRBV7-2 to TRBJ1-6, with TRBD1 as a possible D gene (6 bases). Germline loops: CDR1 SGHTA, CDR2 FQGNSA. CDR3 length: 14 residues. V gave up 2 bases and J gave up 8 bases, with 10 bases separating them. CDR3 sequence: CASSLRGNDSPLHF. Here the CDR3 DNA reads TGTGCCAGCAGCTTAAGGGGGAATGATTCACCCCTCCACTTT.

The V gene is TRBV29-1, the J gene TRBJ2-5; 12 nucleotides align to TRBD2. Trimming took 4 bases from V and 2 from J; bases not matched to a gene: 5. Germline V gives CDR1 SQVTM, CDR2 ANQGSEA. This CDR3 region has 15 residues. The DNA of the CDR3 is TGCAGCGTTGGTCGACTAGCGGGGGTACAAGAGACCCAGTACTTC. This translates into CSVGRLAGVQETQYF.

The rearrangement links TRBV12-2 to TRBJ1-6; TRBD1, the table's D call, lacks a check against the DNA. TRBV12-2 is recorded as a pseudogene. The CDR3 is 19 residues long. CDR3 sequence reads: CASRSTLSRDRGKDSPLHF. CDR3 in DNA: TGTGCAAGTCGCTCCACCCTAAGCCGGGACAGGGGTAAGGATTCACCCCTCCACTTT.

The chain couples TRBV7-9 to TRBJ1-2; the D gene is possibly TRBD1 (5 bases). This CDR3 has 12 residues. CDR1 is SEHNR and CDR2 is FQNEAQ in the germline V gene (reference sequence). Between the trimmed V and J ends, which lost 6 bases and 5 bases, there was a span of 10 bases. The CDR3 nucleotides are TGTGCCAGCAGACTCGGGACTTATGGCTACACCTTC. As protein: CASRLGTYGYTF.

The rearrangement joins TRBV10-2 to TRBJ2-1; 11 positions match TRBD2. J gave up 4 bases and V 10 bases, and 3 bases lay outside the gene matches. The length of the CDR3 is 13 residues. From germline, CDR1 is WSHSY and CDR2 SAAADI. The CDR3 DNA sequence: TGCGCCATCGGGACTAGCGGATACAATGAGCAGTTCTTC. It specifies CAIGTSGYNEQFF.

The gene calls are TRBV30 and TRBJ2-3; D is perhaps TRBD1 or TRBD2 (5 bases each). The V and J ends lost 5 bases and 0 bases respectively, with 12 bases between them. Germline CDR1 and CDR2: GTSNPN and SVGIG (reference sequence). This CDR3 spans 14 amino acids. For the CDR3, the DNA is TGTGCCTGGGGCACCTGGGGGAGCACAGATACGCAGTATTTT. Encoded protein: CAWGTWGSTDTQYF.